This T cell receptor (beta chain) emerged from a study of beta chain features in type 1 diabetes. Germline CDR1 is MGHRA and CDR2 is YSYEKL. V lost 2 bases and J 1 base, leaving 11 bases between the germline ends. This CDR3 is built from 15 residues. cDNA synthesis used the whole RNA isolate, giving expressed TCRB sequences. TCRdb keeps only in-frame clones here, not all; method: immunoSEQ multiplex PCR. Among 680,000 or so clones listed, roughly 13% were seen once. This clone was counted only a few times. Its antigen is not known. Study findings and constraints: Moderate but significant shortening of TCRB CDR3s was recorded in all four CD4+ subsets from Type 1 diabetes patients.

The sequence came from a man aged 18 to 29 with type 1 diabetes. The gene calls are TRBV4-1 and TRBJ1-1, with D perhaps TRBD1 (5 bases). The sample comprised naive CD4+ T cells from blood. CDR3 sequence (DNA): TGCGCCAGCAGCCAATCCGGGACGAAGAACACTGAAGCTTTCTTT. This gives the protein CASSQSGTKNTEAFF.